The T cell receptor beta chain described here comes from a study of early T cells in non-severe SARS-CoV-2 infection. Study-wide background: Chains were not paired, and sequencing was done on bulk RNA from unsorted whole blood.

TCRdb re-called the 5' RACE reads through MiXCR, storing one row per CDR3 protein. The sample shows about 99,000 distinct CDR3 sequences, 16% of them seen only once. Trimming removed 0 bases at V and 5 bases at J, with 7 bases between. This CDR3 has 14 residues. CDR1 and CDR2 (germline): SGHAT, FQNNGV. This clonotype was sampled from an adult who was a healthcare worker with PCR-confirmed SARS-CoV-2 infection or an uninfected control (not recorded which). V is TRBV11-2 and J is TRBJ2-2; D perhaps matches TRBD1 (5 bases). Sequencing was carried out using whole blood. CDR3 in amino acids: CASSLERTTGELFF. The CDR3 nucleotides are TGTGCCAGCAGCTTAGAGAGGACAACCGGGGAGCTGTTTTTT.